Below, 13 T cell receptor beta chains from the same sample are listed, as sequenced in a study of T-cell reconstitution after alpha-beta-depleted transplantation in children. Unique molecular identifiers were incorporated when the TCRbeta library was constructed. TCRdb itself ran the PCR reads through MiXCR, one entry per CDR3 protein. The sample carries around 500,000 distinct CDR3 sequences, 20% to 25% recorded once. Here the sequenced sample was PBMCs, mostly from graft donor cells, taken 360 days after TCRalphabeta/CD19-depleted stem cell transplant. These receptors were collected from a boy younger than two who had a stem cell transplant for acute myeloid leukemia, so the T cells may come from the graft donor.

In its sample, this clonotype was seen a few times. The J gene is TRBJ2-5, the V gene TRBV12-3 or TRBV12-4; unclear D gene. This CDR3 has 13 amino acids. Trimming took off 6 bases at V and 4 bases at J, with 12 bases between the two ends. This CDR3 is CASSLPAGETQYF. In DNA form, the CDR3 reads TGTGCCAGCAGCCTACCGGCTGGAGAGACCCAGTACTTC.

This chain's CDR3 is CSAYIAGGSTDTQYF. CDR3 DNA sequence: TGCAGTGCTTATATAGCGGGGGGCTCCACAGATACGCAGTATTTT. The J gene is TRBJ2-3, the V gene TRBV20-1, with TRBD2 identical over 10 bases. Unmatched junction bases numbered 7, after V lost 5 bases and J lost 2 bases. The CDR3 runs 15 residues. Germline assignment: CDR1 DFQATT and CDR2 SNEGSKA (reference sequence).

Here the CDR3 reads CASSQVVRSGELFF. DNA for the CDR3: TGTGCCAGCAGCCAAGTTGTAAGGTCCGGGGAGCTGTTTTTT. The chain is built from TRBV14 and TRBJ2-2; D ambiguous. Germline CDR1 reads SGHDN; CDR2 reads FVKESK. This CDR3 contains 14 residues. Trimming removed 1 base at V and 6 bases at J, with 9 bases between. Variable domain in full (rest from reference TRBV14 and TRBJ2-2): EAGVTQFPSHSVIEKGQTVTLRCDPISGHDNLYWYRRVMGKEIKFLLHFVKESKQDESGMPNNRFLAERTGGTYSTLKVQPAELEDSGVYFCASSQVVRSGELFFGEGSRLTVL.

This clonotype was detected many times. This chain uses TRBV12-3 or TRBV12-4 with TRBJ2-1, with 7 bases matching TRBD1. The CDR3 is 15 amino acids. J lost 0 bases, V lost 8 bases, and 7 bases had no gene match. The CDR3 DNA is TGTGCCAGCGTCTGGGGGACAGCCTCCTACAATGAGCAGTTCTTC. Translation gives CASVWGTASYNEQFF.

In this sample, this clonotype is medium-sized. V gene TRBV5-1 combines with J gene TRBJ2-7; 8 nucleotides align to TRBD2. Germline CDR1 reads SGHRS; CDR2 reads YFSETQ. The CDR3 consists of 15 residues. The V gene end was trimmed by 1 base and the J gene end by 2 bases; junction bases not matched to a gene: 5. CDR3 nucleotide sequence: TGCGCCAGCAGCTTGAATAGCGGGGAGGCCTACGAGCAGTACGTC. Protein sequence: CASSLNSGEAYEQYV.

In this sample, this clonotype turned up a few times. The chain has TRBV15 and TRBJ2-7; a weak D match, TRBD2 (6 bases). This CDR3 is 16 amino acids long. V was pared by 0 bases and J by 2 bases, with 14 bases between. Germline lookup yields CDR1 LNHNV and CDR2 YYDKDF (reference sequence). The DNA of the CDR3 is TGTGCCACCAGCAGAGATAGGGCTAGCGTAGCCTACGAGCAGTACGTC. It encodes CATSRDRASVAYEQYV.

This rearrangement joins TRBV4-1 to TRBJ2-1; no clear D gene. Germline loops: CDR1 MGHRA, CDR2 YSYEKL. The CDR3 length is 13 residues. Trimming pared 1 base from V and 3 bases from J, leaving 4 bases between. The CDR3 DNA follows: TGCGCCAGCAGCCAAGTCCACTACAATGAGCAGTTCTTC. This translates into CASSQVHYNEQFF.

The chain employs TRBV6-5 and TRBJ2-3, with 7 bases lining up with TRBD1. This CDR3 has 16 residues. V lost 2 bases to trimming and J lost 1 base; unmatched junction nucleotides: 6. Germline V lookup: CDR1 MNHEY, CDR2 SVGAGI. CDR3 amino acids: CASSYEGAGGTDTQYF. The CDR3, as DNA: TGTGCCAGCAGTTACGAGGGGGCCGGCGGCACAGATACGCAGTATTTT.

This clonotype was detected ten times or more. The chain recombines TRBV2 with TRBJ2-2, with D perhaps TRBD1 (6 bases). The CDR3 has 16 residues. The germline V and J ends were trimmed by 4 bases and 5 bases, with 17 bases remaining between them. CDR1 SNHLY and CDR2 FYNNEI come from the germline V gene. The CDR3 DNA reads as TGTGCCAGCAGTGTGAAGATGGGACATAGTACCGGGGAGCTGTTTTTT. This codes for CASSVKMGHSTGELFF.

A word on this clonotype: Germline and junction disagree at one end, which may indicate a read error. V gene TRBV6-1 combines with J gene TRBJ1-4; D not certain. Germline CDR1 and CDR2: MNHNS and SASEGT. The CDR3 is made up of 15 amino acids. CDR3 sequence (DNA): TGTGCCAGCAGTGAAGCGGCAGCAGTGATGTCATGGAGGGTTTTT. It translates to CASSEAAAVMSWRVF.

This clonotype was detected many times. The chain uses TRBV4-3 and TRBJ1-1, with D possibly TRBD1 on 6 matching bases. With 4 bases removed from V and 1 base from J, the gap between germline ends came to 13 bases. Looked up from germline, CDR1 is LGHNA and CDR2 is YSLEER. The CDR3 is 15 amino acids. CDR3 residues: CASSREGQRNTEAFF. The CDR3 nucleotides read TGCGCCAGCAGCCGAGAGGGACAACGGAACACTGAAGCTTTCTTT.

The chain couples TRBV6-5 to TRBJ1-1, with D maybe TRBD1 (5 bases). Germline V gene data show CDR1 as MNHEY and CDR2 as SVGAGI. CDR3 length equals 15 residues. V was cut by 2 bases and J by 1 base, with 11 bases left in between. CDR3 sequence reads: CASSYDRGANTEAFF. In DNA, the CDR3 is TGTGCCAGCAGTTACGATCGAGGGGCGAACACTGAAGCTTTCTTT.

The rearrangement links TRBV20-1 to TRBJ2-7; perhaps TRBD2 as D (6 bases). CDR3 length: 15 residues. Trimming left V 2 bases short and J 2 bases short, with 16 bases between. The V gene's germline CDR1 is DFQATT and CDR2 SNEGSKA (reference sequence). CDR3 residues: CSARPAGQVAYEQYF. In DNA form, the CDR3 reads TGCAGTGCTAGACCGGCGGGGCAGGTGGCCTACGAGCAGTACTTC.